This is a list of T cell receptor beta chains from one sample in a study of blood T cell repertoires in COVID-19. Sequencing used immunoSEQ multiplex PCR; TCRdb keeps in-frame clones, though not all of them. Here the sample spans 200,000 to 250,000 clones, around 90% being singletons. The material sequenced was PBMCs or T cells enriched from blood (not recorded which). These receptor sequences come from a woman in her twenties or thirties with acute COVID-19. CDR3s include the opening cysteine and the closing phenylalanine or tryptophan. A D gene is named only where the DNA matches it firmly. Rows may omit the clone size; those that give it use once, few, many or a size class.

. | TRBJ1-6 | once | TRBV7-9 | CASSSPDRGFSPLHF | TGTGCCAGCAGCTCGCCCGACCGAGGGTTCTCACCCCTCCACTTT
. | TRBJ2-1 | . | TRBV20-1 | CSASRANEQFF | TGCAGTGCTAGCAGGGCCAATGAGCAGTTCTTC
. | TRBJ1-1 | . | TRBV7-9 | CASSLNAGNTEAFF | TGTGCCAGCAGCCTCAACGCGGGGAACACTGAAGCTTTCTTT
. | TRBJ2-2 | . | TRBV6-5 | CASSYGDSYTGELFF | TGTGCCAGCAGTTACGGAGACAGCTACACCGGGGAGCTGTTTTTT
TRBD2 | TRBJ2-5 | . | TRBV3-1/TRBV3-2 | CASSSKLAGAQETQYF | TGTGCCAGCAGCTCCAAACTAGCGGGGGCACAAGAGACCCAGTACTTC
. | TRBJ2-5 | once | TRBV2 | CASSGGEGVAVFGETQYF | TGTGCCAGCAGTGGCGGGGAGGGGGTCGCGGTATTCGGAGAGACCCAGTACTTC
. | TRBJ1-4 | . | TRBV4-3 | CASSQDSFGGGDGDNEKLFF | TGCGCCAGCAGCCAAGATTCCTTTGGAGGGGGGGACGGGGATAATGAAAAACTGTTTTTT
TRBD2 | TRBJ2-1 | . | TRBV9 | CASSAPLAGGPDNEQFF | TGTGCCAGCAGCGCCCCACTAGCGGGGGGCCCCGACAATGAGCAGTTCTTC
. | TRBJ2-7 | . | TRBV18 | CASSPPSSYEQYF | TGTGCCAGCTCACCACCCTCCTCCTACGAGCAGTACTTC
. | TRBJ2-3 | . | TRBV7-2 | CASSLQGSDTQYF | TGTGCCAGCAGCTTACAGGGGTCAGATACGCAGTATTTT
. | TRBJ1-6 | . | TRBV4-2 | CASSQDTRSSYNSPLHF | TGTGCCAGCAGCCAAGATACACGGAGCTCCTATAATTCACCCCTCCACTTT
TRBD1 | TRBJ1-2 | . | TRBV7-6 | CASSSRQGGYGYTF | TGTGCCAGCAGCTCCCGACAGGGGGGCTATGGCTACACCTTC
. | TRBJ1-2 | once | TRBV7-9 | CASSFRGQRWAGYTF | TGTGCCAGCAGCTTCAGAGGGCAGAGGTGGGCTGGCTACACCTTC
TRBD1 | TRBJ1-4 | . | TRBV6-5 | CASSYLTGGREKLFF | TGTGCCAGCAGTTACCTGACAGGGGGCCGTGAAAAACTGTTTTTT
. | TRBJ2-7 | . | TRBV4-3 | CASSQDMDYSYEQYF | TGCGCCAGCAGCCAAGATATGGACTACTCCTACGAGCAGTACTTC
. | TRBJ1-1 | . | TRBV11-2 | CASSFRLWGEYTEAFF | TGTGCCAGCAGCTTCCGACTCTGGGGGGAATACACTGAAGCTTTCTTT
. | TRBJ1-1 | once | TRBV9 | CASSVDLGGNTEAFF | TGTGCCAGCAGCGTAGATCTCGGGGGGAACACTGAAGCTTTCTTT
. | TRBJ1-1 | . | TRBV4-3 | CASSQGRQLYEAFF | TGCGCCAGCAGCCAAGGGAGACAGCTATACGAAGCTTTCTTT
. | TRBJ2-2 | . | TRBV9 | CASSVAGTGELFF | TGTGCCAGCAGCGTAGCAGGTACCGGGGAGCTGTTTTTT
TRBD1 | TRBJ2-3 | . | TRBV6-5 | CASSLQGASTDTQYF | TGTGCCAGCAGTCTACAGGGGGCTAGCACAGATACGCAGTATTTT
. | TRBJ1-1 | . | TRBV5-6 | CASSFTGPLNTEAFF | TGTGCCAGCAGTTTCACAGGGCCCTTGAACACTGAAGCTTTCTTT
. | TRBJ1-4 | . | TRBV7-2 | CASTDTGTHGEKLFF | TGTGCCAGCACTGACACGGGGACACATGGGGAAAAACTGTTTTTT
. | TRBJ2-5 | . | TRBV5-1 | CASSLEVGGDETQYF | TGCGCCAGCAGCTTGGAGGTAGGGGGGGATGAGACCCAGTACTTC
. | TRBJ1-6 | . | TRBV6-5 | CASTEQENSPLHF | TGTGCCAGCACGGAACAGGAGAATTCACCCCTCCACTTT
. | TRBJ1-5 | . | TRBV2 | CASSGGQPNQPQHF | TGTGCCAGCAGTGGTGGACAGCCCAATCAGCCCCAGCATTTT
. | TRBJ2-5 | . | TRBV7-7 | CASSLGSGSLQETQYF | TGTGCTAGCAGCTTAGGGTCGGGGAGCCTACAAGAGACCCAGTACTTC
. | TRBJ1-1 | . | TRBV2 | CASSSPGVNTEAFF | TGTGCCAGCAGCAGCCCGGGGGTGAACACTGAAGCTTTCTTT
. | TRBJ1-4 | . | TRBV3-1/TRBV3-2 | CASSHRVLEKLFF | TGTGCCAGCAGTCACAGGGTTTTGGAAAAACTGTTTTTT
. | TRBJ1-1 | few | TRBV5-4 | CASSLGQLEAFF | TGTGCCAGCAGCTTGGGACAGCTAGAAGCTTTCTTT
. | TRBJ2-2 | . | TRBV6-5 | CASRQTNTGELFF | TGTGCCAGCCGACAGACGAACACCGGGGAGCTGTTTTTT
. | TRBJ2-1 | . | TRBV27 | CASGRGLAEYNEQFF | TGTGCCAGCGGAAGGGGATTAGCGGAGTACAATGAGCAGTTCTTC
TRBD1 | TRBJ2-3 | few | TRBV6-4 | CASSDATGASDTQYF | TGTGCCAGCAGTGACGCGACAGGGGCTTCAGATACGCAGTATTTT
TRBD1 | TRBJ1-5 | . | TRBV6-5 | CASSLGQGNQPQHF | TGTGCCAGCAGCCTGGGACAGGGCAATCAGCCCCAGCATTTT
. | TRBJ2-3 | few | TRBV30 | CAWTQRRGDTQYF | TGTGCCTGGACCCAACGGCGAGGTGATACGCAGTATTTT
TRBD1 | TRBJ1-5 | . | TRBV29-1 | CSVVTGNQPQHF | TGCAGCGTTGTGACAGGGAATCAGCCCCAGCATTTT
TRBD2 | TRBJ2-3 | . | TRBV10-3 | CAISALAGGDTDTQYF | TGTGCCATCAGTGCCCTCGCGGGGGGAGACACAGATACGCAGTATTTT
TRBD1 | TRBJ1-1 | few | TRBV6-5 | CASSSGTGLNTEAFF | TGTGCCAGCAGTTCCGGGACAGGACTGAACACTGAAGCTTTCTTT
. | TRBJ1-2 | . | TRBV11-2 | CASSPDGISGYTF | TGTGCCAGCAGCCCCGACGGGATCTCAGGCTACACCTTC
. | TRBJ1-6 | . | TRBV6-2/TRBV6-3 | CASSYLRQFSYNSPLHF | TGTGCCAGCAGTTACTTGCGACAGTTCTCCTATAATTCACCCCTCCACTTT
TRBD1 | TRBJ1-6 | . | TRBV11-2 | CASSLEGYPGQAIRNSPLHF | TGTGCCAGCAGCTTAGAAGGGTACCCGGGACAGGCAATTAGGAATTCACCCCTCCACTTT
. | TRBJ2-1 | . | TRBV19 | CASSIDTMGGRNEQFF | TGTGCCAGTAGTATAGATACGATGGGGGGAAGGAATGAGCAGTTCTTC
TRBD1 | TRBJ1-2 | . | TRBV27 | CASSSGQGILGGYGYTF | TGTGCCAGCAGTTCCGGACAGGGGATTCTAGGAGGCTATGGCTACACCTTC
TRBD1 | TRBJ1-2 | . | TRBV9 | CASSINPGQGKGFGYTF | TGTGCCAGCAGCATTAACCCGGGACAGGGGAAAGGGTTCGGCTACACCTTC
TRBD1 | TRBJ2-3 | once | TRBV10-3 | CAISESSDRVITDTQYF | TGTGCCATCAGTGAGTCGTCGGACAGGGTTATAACAGATACGCAGTATTTT
TRBD1 | TRBJ1-4 | . | TRBV10-3 | CAISGRTGVNEKLFF | TGTGCCATCAGTGGTAGGACAGGGGTTAATGAAAAACTGTTTTTT
TRBD2 | TRBJ2-1 | . | TRBV7-2 | CASSLRRGGLTSSYNEQFF | TGTGCCAGCAGCTTAAGGCGGGGGGGCCTCACCAGCTCCTACAATGAGCAGTTCTTC
. | TRBJ1-2 | . | TRBV18 | CASSQQGNNNYGYTF | TGTGCCAGCTCCCAACAGGGAAACAATAACTATGGCTACACCTTC
TRBD2 | TRBJ2-7 | few | TRBV6-1 | CASSEVMTSGGIYEQYF | TGTGCCAGCAGTGAAGTGATGACTAGCGGGGGGATCTACGAGCAGTACTTC
TRBD1 | TRBJ2-3 | . | TRBV12-5 | CASGRDRPTDTQYF | TGTGCTAGTGGTAGGGACAGGCCAACAGATACGCAGTATTTT
TRBD1 | TRBJ1-2 | . | TRBV11-2 | CASSLGTGANYGYTF | TGTGCCAGCAGCTTAGGTACAGGGGCTAACTATGGCTACACCTTC
. | TRBJ2-7 | . | TRBV6-5 | CASSYSKSGGGYEQYF | TGTGCCAGCAGTTACTCGAAGTCGGGCGGAGGGTACGAGCAGTACTTC
. | TRBJ2-2 | . | TRBV9 | CASSVRAETGELFF | TGTGCCAGCAGCGTCAGGGCCGAAACCGGGGAGCTGTTTTTT
. | TRBJ2-1 | . | TRBV3-1/TRBV3-2 | CASSQERSNEQFF | TGTGCCAGCAGCCAAGAACGGAGCAATGAGCAGTTCTTC
. | TRBJ1-5 | . | TRBV6-5 | CASSLSQAGQPQHF | TGTGCCAGCAGTCTGTCCCAAGCCGGTCAGCCCCAGCATTTT
TRBD1 | TRBJ1-5 | . | TRBV18 | CASSPSDRGALPSNQPQHF | TGTGCCAGCTCACCATCGGACAGGGGCGCCCTACCTAGCAATCAGCCCCAGCATTTT
TRBD1 | TRBJ1-1 | once | TRBV10-3 | CAISEGQGDTEAFF | TGTGCCATCAGTGAAGGACAGGGCGACACTGAAGCTTTCTTT
. | TRBJ2-7 | . | TRBV4-3 | CASSQDAGYEQYF | TGCGCCAGCAGCCAAGACGCAGGGTACGAGCAGTACTTC
TRBD2 | TRBJ2-1 | few | TRBV4-3 | CASSRESGGGYNEQFF | TGCGCCAGCAGCCGAGAGAGCGGGGGCGGGTACAATGAGCAGTTCTTC
. | TRBJ2-2 | . | TRBV7-6 | CASSLGAGAYTGELFF | TGTGCCAGCAGCTTAGGGGCGGGGGCGTACACCGGGGAGCTGTTTTTT
TRBD1 | TRBJ1-1 | few | TRBV11-2 | CASSHSTGLGTEAFF | TGTGCCAGCAGCCACTCGACAGGGTTGGGCACTGAAGCTTTCTTT